These T cell receptor beta chains were read from a single sample in a study of cytomegalovirus exposure and HLA in healthy donors. Produced via immunoSEQ multiplex PCR; TCRdb's table is partial and in-frame only. Counted here are 150,000 to 200,000 clones, 73% occurring once; the ten biggest clones make up less than 2%. The sequenced sample consisted of PBMCs. The receptor set was obtained from a woman aged 30 to 39 in good health and CMV-seronegative. Both conserved end residues are part of each CDR3. D genes are given only for firm matches. Not all rows give a size; the values are once, few, many and, for expanded clones, a class.

V gene,D gene,clone size,CDR3 length,J gene,CDR3 protein,CDR3 DNA
TRBV6-6,TRBD2,.,15,TRBJ2-7,CASSSFSGTTYEQYF,TGTGCCAGCAGTTCATTTAGCGGGACGACCTACGAGCAGTACTTC
TRBV18,.,.,13,TRBJ1-5,CASSPTVQQPQHF,TGTGCCAGCTCACCAACAGTCCAACAGCCCCAGCATTTT
TRBV5-1,.,few,15,TRBJ2-5,CASSPEGRGYETQYF,TGCGCCAGCAGCCCGGAGGGCAGGGGGTACGAGACCCAGTACTTC
TRBV7-2,.,.,15,TRBJ2-7,CASSFSLAVAYEQYF,TGTGCCAGCAGCTTCTCCTTAGCGGTCGCCTACGAGCAGTACTTC
TRBV7-8,.,.,17,TRBJ1-1,CASSLRTGKFRNTEAFF,TGTGCCAGCAGCTTGAGGACGGGGAAATTTAGGAACACTGAAGCTTTCTTT
TRBV11-1,.,.,13,TRBJ2-1,CASSLAVGPDWFF,TGTGCCAGCAGCTTAGCGGTAGGACCGGACTGGTTCTTC
TRBV14,TRBD1,.,15,TRBJ2-2,CASRRGTVNTGELFF,TGTGCCAGCAGGCGAGGGACAGTCAACACCGGGGAGCTGTTTTTT
TRBV7-3,TRBD1,.,15,TRBJ1-2,CASSLDRVRTYGYTF,TGTGCCAGCAGCTTAGACAGGGTACGGACCTATGGCTACACCTTC
TRBV19,TRBD1,.,15,TRBJ2-5,CASSTGQGWLETQYF,TGTGCCAGTAGTACCGGACAGGGTTGGTTGGAGACCCAGTACTTC
TRBV28,TRBD2,few,14,TRBJ2-3,CASMGGAGTDTQYF,TGTGCCAGCATGGGAGGGGCTGGCACAGATACGCAGTATTTT
TRBV5-6,.,.,14,TRBJ1-5,CASSLVGGVQPQHF,TGTGCCAGCAGCTTGGTAGGAGGGGTTCAGCCCCAGCATTTT